These T cell receptor beta chains were read from a single sample in a study of blood T cell repertoires in COVID-19. Only in-frame clones appear in the TCRdb table, and some are missing; sequencing was by immunoSEQ multiplex PCR. Among about 180,000 clones listed, 60% to 80% were seen once. The sample was PBMCs or T cells enriched from blood (not recorded which). The source of these receptors is a man between 60 and 75 years old who had been exposed to COVID-19. Both conserved end residues are part of each CDR3.

v_gene | CDR3aa
TRBV7-2 | CASSLVPSENEQFF
TRBV14 | CASSPSGYEQYF
TRBV6-5 | CASRTDSSGNTIYF
TRBV7-8 | CASSPLWELLQTGDTQYF
TRBV10-3 | CAISGLAGGKPYEQYF
TRBV18 | CASSSPLQETQYF
TRBV9 | CASSVETTRYNEQFF
TRBV6-5 | CASRLQGKFSYEQYF
TRBV6-5 | CASSTTGEGSGYTF
TRBV29-1 | CSVKPSLTDTQYF
TRBV9 | CASSVAAGGSNTGELFF
TRBV19 | CASSIDPRVGELFF
TRBV7-8 | CASSRALTEAFF
TRBV2 | CASSEGGQGAHGYTF
TRBV12-5 | CASGSRAGPFNEQFF